This T cell receptor beta chain emerged from a study of OX40 agonist ivuxolimab in advanced cancers. The repertoire was sequenced with immunoSEQ multiplex PCR; TCRdb's copy has only in-frame clones and lacks some. Seen here are 80,000 to 100,000 clones, 87% observed once, and the top ten hold approximately 0.54%. The sample in question was CD4+ or CD8+ T cells sorted from blood, obtained in a trial of the OX40 agonist ivuxolimab. The source of this sequence is an adult with an advanced solid tumor such as melanoma, head and neck, liver or kidney cancer.

The CDR3, as DNA: TGTGCCAGCAGACTAACCGGGACAATTAATTCACCCCTCCACTTT. Amino acids: CASRLTGTINSPLHF. This chain connects TRBV7-8 to TRBJ1-6, with a possible D match to TRBD1 (6 bases). Trimming shortened V by 6 bases and J by 6 bases, and 15 bases separated the two germline ends. The CDR3 length is 15 residues. Germline V lookup: CDR1 SGHVS, CDR2 FQNEAQ.